Presented here are 25 T cell receptor beta chains from one specimen sequenced in a study of cytomegalovirus exposure and HLA in healthy donors. Vbeta (60) and Jbeta (13) primers were used in the PCR. Measured with immunoSEQ multiplex PCR; TCRdb has only the in-frame clones, and not every one. This sample has some 150,000 clones, with roughly 73% found just once. The sequencing input was PBMCs. These receptors were obtained from a male donor in good health and CMV-seronegative.

The chain joins TRBV6-6 to TRBJ2-1; possible D gene TRBD2, 5 bases. V lost 0 bases and J lost 6, with 9 bases in between. Germline CDR1 is MNHNY and CDR2 is SVGAGI (reference sequence). The CDR3 has 14 amino acids. The CDR3: CASSYSVGVNEQFF. CDR3 DNA: TGTGCCAGCAGTTACTCGGTCGGGGTCAATGAGCAGTTCTTC.

V and J are TRBV10-3 and TRBJ2-5, with 7 bases that match TRBD1. TRBJ2-7 matches the DNA end more closely, so the J call is doubtful. This CDR3 has 14 residues. Germline lookup yields CDR1 ENHRY and CDR2 SYGVKD. Here the CDR3 reads CAISETGVGYEQYF. CDR3 coding DNA: TGTGCCATCAGTGAGACAGGGGTAGGCTACGAGCAGTACTTC.

The chain carries TRBV19 and TRBJ2-3; D remains ambiguous. The CDR3 has 13 amino acids. Germline V gene sequence: CDR1 LNHDA, CDR2 SQIVND (reference sequence). Trimming cost V 5 bases and J 3 bases, with 9 bases left between them. Here the CDR3 reads CASSVGGTDTQYF. CDR3 nucleotide sequence: TGTGCCAGTAGTGTCGGTGGTACAGATACGCAGTATTTT.

V gene TRBV7-9 combines with J gene TRBJ1-2, with D unclear. The CDR3 has 11 amino acids. Germline V gene sequence: CDR1 SEHNR, CDR2 FQNEAQ (reference sequence). The V end was cut by 5 bases, the J end by 10 bases, with 11 bases between. The CDR3 region is CASSPGFDYTF. For the CDR3, the DNA is TGTGCCAGCAGCCCGGGGTTTGACTACACCTTC.

CDR3 sequence reads: CASSQEAGWKGYTF. The CDR3 DNA follows: TGCGCCAGCAGCCAAGAGGCAGGGTGGAAGGGCTACACCTTC. The chain has TRBV4-3 and TRBJ1-2, with a weak D call TRBD1 (5 bases). The CDR3 consists of 14 residues. The germline CDR1 and CDR2 sequences are LGHNA and YSLEER. Trimming took 0 bases from V and 8 from J, leaving 13 bases between them.

The chain uses TRBV5-6 and TRBJ2-4; 9 nucleotides agree with TRBD2. The CDR3 is made up of 18 amino acids. The ends lost 0 bases at V and 0 bases at J; junction bases unmatched: 7. CDR1 and CDR2 (germline): SGHDT, YYEEEE. CDR3 sequence (DNA): TGTGCCAGCAGCTTGGTGGTAGCGGGGGAGGGAGCCAAAAACATTCAGTACTTC. Protein product: CASSLVVAGEGAKNIQYF.

The chain employs TRBV19 and TRBJ2-7; D gene unclear. Germline assignment: CDR1 LNHDA and CDR2 SQIVND (reference sequence). CDR3 length equals 15 residues. V was pared by 5 bases and J by 3 bases, with 17 bases between. Written as DNA, the CDR3 is TGTGCCAGTAGTGACCGGCCGCGGCCGTTCTACGAGCAGTACTTC. Protein: CASSDRPRPFYEQYF.

This chain connects TRBV19 to TRBJ2-1, with D unclear. Germline CDR1 is LNHDA and CDR2 is SQIVND (reference sequence). Trimming took off 5 bases at V and 10 bases at J, with 9 bases between the two ends. CDR3 length: 11 amino acids. For the CDR3, the DNA is TGTGCCAGTAGTCTCGAGTTAGAGCAGTTCTTC. As protein: CASSLELEQFF.

This chain joins TRBV4-1 and TRBJ2-7; weak D call: TRBD2 (5 bases). Trimming removed 0 bases at V and 4 bases at J, with 10 bases between. The CDR3 loop spans 14 amino acids. In germline, CDR1 is MGHRA, CDR2 YSYEKL. CDR3 loop: CASSQDVTRYEQYF. In DNA, the CDR3 is TGCGCCAGCAGCCAAGATGTAACTAGGTACGAGCAGTACTTC.

V and J are TRBV6-1 and TRBJ1-5, with 10 bases matching TRBD1. Germline CDR1 and CDR2: MNHNS and SASEGT. Losses at the gene ends were 5 bases for V and 7 bases for J; bases not matched to a gene: 8. The CDR3 extends over 15 amino acids. The CDR3 sequence is CASSPRDRGGQPQHF. In nucleotides, the CDR3 is TGTGCCAGCAGTCCGAGGGACAGGGGCGGACAGCCCCAGCATTTT.

The chain has TRBV5-5 and TRBJ2-5, with 11 bases matching TRBD2. CDR1 is SGHKS and CDR2 is YYEKEE in the germline V gene (reference sequence). This CDR3 is built from 15 residues. V dropped 2 bases and J dropped 2; count of bases not matched to a gene: 2. The CDR3 DNA is TGTGCCAGCAGCTTTAGACTAGCGGGGCAAGAGACCCAGTACTTC. It encodes CASSFRLAGQETQYF.

A note on this clone: A read error may account for a junction end that differs from germline. In the same sample, other DNA sequences code for this CDR3. The chain employs TRBV7-9 and TRBJ2-5, with 11 bases aligning to TRBD2. Germline loops: CDR1 SEHNR, CDR2 FQNEAQ (reference sequence). The CDR3 consists of 16 residues. The CDR3 DNA follows: TGTTCCAGCAGCCCTTCGACTAGCGGGGTTGAGCAGACTCAGTACTTC. Its protein is CSSSPSTSGVEQTQYF.

J is TRBJ1-6 and V is TRBV18, with D tentatively TRBD1 (5 bases). The ends were cut back, 5 bases at V and 7 bases at J, with 12 bases in the middle. The germline gives CDR1 KGHSH, CDR2 LQKENI. The CDR3 spans 14 residues. The chain's CDR3 is CASSAGRKNSPLHF. The CDR3 nucleotides read TGTGCCAGCTCAGCGGGACGGAAAAATTCACCCCTCCACTTT.

This chain uses TRBV27 with TRBJ2-5; TRBD1 aligns across 7 bases. The end of the DNA fits TRBJ2-7 better, so the J call may be wrong. CDR3 length: 14 amino acids. Germline V gene sequence: CDR1 MNHEY, CDR2 SMNVEV (reference sequence). In DNA form, the CDR3 reads TGTGCCAGCAGCCATAGACAGGGTGGTAGCGAGCAGTACTTC. Translating it yields CASSHRQGGSEQYF.

The chain combines TRBV7-2 with TRBJ1-4; 8 bases fit TRBD1. The germline gives CDR1 SGHTA, CDR2 FQGNSA. V was pared by 0 bases and J by 8 bases, with 14 bases of the junction left unmatched. The CDR3 has 18 residues. The CDR3 is CASSLANTQGAGGEKLFF. The DNA of the CDR3 is TGTGCCAGCAGCTTAGCTAATACCCAGGGGGCTGGGGGGGAAAAACTGTTTTTT.

A single count supports this clone. Other DNA sequences from this sample encode an identical CDR3 as well. This chain uses TRBV7-6 with TRBJ2-3, with a possible D match to TRBD2 (6 bases). CDR3 length: 13 amino acids. Trimming left V 5 bases short and J 3 bases short, with 9 bases between. Germline V lookup: CDR1 SGHVS, CDR2 FNYEAQ. CDR3 loop: CASSPRGTDTQYF. In nucleotides, the CDR3 is TGTGCCAGCAGCCCTCGGGGGACAGATACGCAGTATTTT.

This clone has only one observation. V is TRBV6-1 and J is TRBJ1-6; the D is unclear. The V end lost 0 bases, the J end lost 1 base, and 13 bases lay between the germline ends. This CDR3 is built from 18 residues. Per the germline V gene, CDR1 is MNHNS and CDR2 is SASEGT. CDR3 bases: TGTGCCAGCAGTGAAGCCCTTGCGAGGGTGTCCTATAATTCACCCCTCCACTTT. Protein: CASSEALARVSYNSPLHF.

The chain employs TRBV19 and TRBJ1-5; no definite D call. V lost 5 bases, J lost 4 bases, and 9 bases lay in between. The CDR3 totals 13 residues. Germline V lookup: CDR1 LNHDA, CDR2 SQIVND (reference sequence). CDR3 residues: CASSHGGNQPQHF. CDR3 bases: TGTGCCAGTAGTCACGGCGGGAATCAGCCCCAGCATTTT.

The chain is built from TRBV11-2 and TRBJ2-1; 8 nucleotides align to TRBD1. Losses at the gene ends were 9 bases for V and 2 bases for J; bases not matched to a gene: 6. Germline CDR1 and CDR2: SGHAT and FQNNGV. The CDR3 totals 14 residues. The CDR3 DNA sequence: TGTGCCAGTACGGACAGGGACGCCTACAATGAGCAGTTCTTC. This codes for CASTDRDAYNEQFF.

This clone occurred a few times. The J gene is TRBJ1-2, the V gene TRBV7-9; 7 nucleotides line up with TRBD1. Germline lookup yields CDR1 SEHNR and CDR2 FQNEAQ (reference sequence). The CDR3 sequence is 13 residues long. V lost 5 bases to trimming and J lost 4 bases; unmatched junction nucleotides: 4. DNA of the CDR3: TGTGCCAGCAGCGGCAGGGGGGCCTATGGCTACACCTTC. Translating it yields CASSGRGAYGYTF.

The genes are TRBV4-3 and TRBJ2-4, with D possibly being TRBD1 (6 bases). V gave up 0 bases and J gave up 4 bases, with 10 bases separating them. The CDR3 covers 15 residues. Germline CDR1 LGHNA, CDR2 YSLEER. This chain's CDR3 is CASSQDRTVKNIQYF. DNA for the CDR3: TGCGCCAGCAGCCAAGATAGGACAGTAAAAAACATTCAGTACTTC.

J is TRBJ2-1 and V is TRBV7-6, with D possibly TRBD1 on 5 matching bases. Germline assignment: CDR1 SGHVS and CDR2 FNYEAQ. The length of the CDR3 is 16 residues. Trimming took 1 base from V and 1 from J, leaving 11 bases between them. The CDR3 region is CASSLGLKGSYNEQFF. CDR3 DNA: TGTGCCAGCAGCTTAGGCCTGAAGGGGTCCTACAATGAGCAGTTCTTC. The full variable domain, rest sourced from reference TRBV7-6 and TRBJ2-1, is GAGVSQSPRYKVTKRGQDVALRCDPISGHVSLYWYRQALGQGPEFLTYFNYEAQQDKSGLPNDRFSAERPEGSISTLTIQRTEQRDSAMYRCASSLGLKGSYNEQFFGPGTRLTVL.

The chain employs TRBV9 and TRBJ2-1, with D maybe TRBD1 (6 bases). CDR1 is SGDLS, CDR2 YYNGEE, per germline. The CDR3 contains 14 residues. Trimming took 0 bases from V and 2 from J, leaving 6 bases between them. The CDR3 here is CASSVGDTYNEQFF. The CDR3 DNA reads as TGTGCCAGCAGCGTAGGGGACACCTACAATGAGCAGTTCTTC. The full variable domain, completed using reference TRBV9 and TRBJ2-1, is DSGVTQTPKHLITATGQRVTLRCSPRSGDLSVYWYQQSLDQGLQFLIQYYNGEERAKGNILERFSAQQFPDLHSELNLSSLELGDSALYFCASSVGDTYNEQFFGPGTRLTVL.

This rearrangement joins TRBV5-4 to TRBJ2-1, with 7 bases aligning to TRBD1. Trimming took 0 bases from V and 8 from J; bases not matched to a gene: 5. Germline V gene lookup returns CDR1 SGHNT and CDR2 YYREEE (reference sequence). The CDR3 sequence is 14 residues long. This CDR3 is CASSLADRWDEQFF. CDR3 DNA sequence: TGTGCCAGCAGCTTGGCGGACAGGTGGGATGAGCAGTTCTTC.

CDR3 sequence: CASSLVSGRIGEQYF. The CDR3 DNA follows: TGTGCCAGCAGCTTAGTGTCAGGGAGGATCGGCGAGCAGTACTTC. V usage is TRBV7-9 and J usage is TRBJ2-7; a possible D gene is TRBD2 (6 bases). CDR3 size: 15 residues. V lost 1 base and J 6 bases, leaving 16 bases between the germline ends. Germline values: CDR1 SEHNR, CDR2 FQNEAQ (reference sequence).